Listed below are T cell receptor beta chains from one sample, sequenced in a study of cytomegalovirus exposure and HLA in healthy donors. Only in-frame clones appear in the TCRdb table, and some are missing; sequencing was by immunoSEQ multiplex PCR. The sample has approximately 150,000 clones; 80% are singletons. The source material was PBMCs. These receptors all stem from a woman in her forties in good health and CMV-seronegative. The CDR3 runs from the conserved cysteine through the conserved F or W. A D gene is named only where the DNA matches it firmly. Clone size is not always given. Where it is, it says once, few, many or a class for expanded clones.

D gene	clone size	V gene	J gene	CDR3 DNA	CDR3 protein
TRBD1	-	TRBV10-1	TRBJ1-1	TGCGCCAGCAGTGATGAGGGGGCCACTGAAGCTTTCTTT	CASSDEGATEAFF
-	-	TRBV5-1	TRBJ1-1	TGCGCCAGCAGCTTGGGAGAGCATACGAACACTGAAGCTTTCTTT	CASSLGEHTNTEAFF
-	-	TRBV7-3	TRBJ2-3	TGTGCCAGCAGCTTAAGCGGTTATAGCACAGATACGCAGTATTTT	CASSLSGYSTDTQYF
-	-	TRBV28	TRBJ2-3	TGTGCCAGCAGTTTACGGGGGGATACGCAGTATTTT	CASSLRGDTQYF
-	-	TRBV2	TRBJ1-6	TGTGCCAGCCACCGGGACACCGATAATTCACCCCTCCACTTT	CASHRDTDNSPLHF
TRBD1	-	TRBV6-5	TRBJ2-7	TGTGCCAGCAGTTCCGGGACAGGGACTGGCTACGAGCAGTACTTC	CASSSGTGTGYEQYF
-	-	TRBV6-6	TRBJ1-6	TGTGCCAGCAGTTACGAGAGCTCCTATAATTCACCCCTCCACTTT	CASSYESSYNSPLHF
-	-	TRBV7-2	TRBJ2-5	TGTGCCAGCAGCTTAGTACGGGAGACCCAGTACTTC	CASSLVRETQYF
-	once	TRBV28	TRBJ1-5	TGTGCCAGCACTGGGGGCCCTCGGAACAATCAGCCCCAGCATTTT	CASTGGPRNNQPQHF
-	-	TRBV7-6	TRBJ2-1	TGTGCCAGCAGCTTAGGGGTTTCAGGGGCCTCCTACAATGAGCAGTTCTTC	CASSLGVSGASYNEQFF
-	few	TRBV5-6	TRBJ2-1	TGTGCCAGCAGCCCAGGGTCAAGGAATGAGCAGTTCTTC	CASSPGSRNEQFF
TRBD2	-	TRBV14	TRBJ2-3	TGTGCCAGCAGCCAAGATCTTCGGGGGGCAGATACGCAGTATTTT	CASSQDLRGADTQYF
TRBD2	-	TRBV28	TRBJ2-3	TGTGCCAGCAGGAGGTGGGGGGGGGATACGCAGTATTTT	CASRRWGGDTQYF
-	-	TRBV19	TRBJ2-7	TGTGCCAGTAGTATATCAGGGATAGCCTACGAGCAGTACTTC	CASSISGIAYEQYF
-	few	TRBV2	TRBJ1-5	TGTGCCAGCAGTGAAAGCGGTTATCAGCCCCAGCATTTT	CASSESGYQPQHF
TRBD2	-	TRBV9	TRBJ2-2	TGTGCCAGCAGCGTAGCTACGGCTAGCGGGAGCCGGAACACCGGGGAGCTGTTTTTT	CASSVATASGSRNTGELFF
TRBD1	-	TRBV4-1	TRBJ1-5	TGCGCCAGCAGCCCGGGACAGGGCAATCAGCCCCAGCATTTT	CASSPGQGNQPQHF
-	-	TRBV19	TRBJ2-1	TGTGCCAGTAGAAGAGGGGGTGTCAATGAGCAGTTCTTC	CASRRGGVNEQFF
TRBD2	-	TRBV7-8	TRBJ2-7	TGTGCCAGCAGCTTAGGCGGGAGTTATTTTTACGAGCAGTACTTC	CASSLGGSYFYEQYF
TRBD1	-	TRBV18	TRBJ1-1	TGTGCCAGCTCACAACAGGGGGCTGAAGCTTTCTTT	CASSQQGAEAFF
-	-	TRBV28	TRBJ2-5	TGTGCCAGCAGTCCCCTAAAGGGAGTGAAGGTAGAGACCCAGTACTTC	CASSPLKGVKVETQYF
-	-	TRBV7-9	TRBJ2-7	TGTGCCAGCAGCACGCTCGGAGCTGGCGAGCAGTACTTC	CASSTLGAGEQYF
-	-	TRBV4-1	TRBJ1-3	TGCGCCAGCAGCCAAGTACGCGGGGTTGGAAACACCATATATTTT	CASSQVRGVGNTIYF